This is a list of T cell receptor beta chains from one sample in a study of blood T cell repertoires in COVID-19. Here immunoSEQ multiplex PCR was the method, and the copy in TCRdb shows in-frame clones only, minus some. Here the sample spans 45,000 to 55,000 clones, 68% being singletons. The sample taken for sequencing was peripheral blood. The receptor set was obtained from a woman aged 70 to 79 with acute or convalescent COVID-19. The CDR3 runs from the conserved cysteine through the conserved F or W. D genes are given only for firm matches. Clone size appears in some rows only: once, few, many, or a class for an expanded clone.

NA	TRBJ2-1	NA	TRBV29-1	CSGKERASSYNEQFF	TGCAGCGGCAAAGAGCGGGCAAGCTCCTACAATGAGCAGTTCTTC
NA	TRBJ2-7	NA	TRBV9	CASSVGGLASNEQYF	TGTGCCAGCAGCGTAGGAGGGCTAGCGAGTAACGAGCAGTACTTC
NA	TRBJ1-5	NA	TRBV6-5	CASSYSWASNQPQHF	TGTGCCAGCAGTTACTCTTGGGCTAGCAATCAGCCCCAGCATTTT
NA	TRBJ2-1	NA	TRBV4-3	CASSTDYPRREQFF	TGCGCCAGCAGCACGGACTACCCGAGGAGGGAGCAGTTCTTC
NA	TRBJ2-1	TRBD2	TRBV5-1	CASSLAGGSSYNEQFF	TGCGCCAGCAGCTTGGCGGGGGGTAGCTCCTACAATGAGCAGTTCTTC
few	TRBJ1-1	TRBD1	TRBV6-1	CASSEISPGQGNTEAFF	TGTGCCAGCAGTGAGATTAGTCCCGGACAGGGGAACACTGAAGCTTTCTTT
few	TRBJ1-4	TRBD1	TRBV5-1	CASGRGSEGEKLFF	TGCGCCAGCGGCAGGGGGAGTGAGGGTGAAAAACTGTTTTTT
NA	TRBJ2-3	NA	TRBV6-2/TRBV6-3	CASSLLATDTQYF	TGTGCCAGCAGCCTCCTGGCCACAGATACGCAGTATTTT
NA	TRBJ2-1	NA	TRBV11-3	CASSLGPSAGSSYNEQFF	TGTGCCAGCAGCTTAGGACCTAGCGCCGGGAGCTCCTACAATGAGCAGTTCTTC
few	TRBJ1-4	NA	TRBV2	CASSREAATNEKLFF	TGTGCCAGCAGTCGCGAGGCAGCAACTAATGAAAAACTGTTTTTT
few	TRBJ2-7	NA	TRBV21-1	CASTPTGAQRGF	TGTGCCAGCACCCCGACAGGGGCCCAAAGGGGCTTC